These 23 T cell receptor beta chains originate from one sample sequenced in a study of T cell clusters in autoimmune cytopenias. TRB amplification used around 260 ng of peripheral blood genomic DNA. TRB was amplified by touch-down multiplex PCR, primer pools A and B combined. Reprocessing the multiplex PCR reads, TCRdb reports a single entry for every CDR3 protein and omits DNA. The specimen's table records about 3,900 distinct CDR3 sequences. The sample was peripheral blood. The receptors come from a human donor with an autoimmune cytopenia or autoimmune hepatitis (not recorded which).

This chain joins TRBV7-6 and TRBJ2-3; checking the TCRdb D call of TRBD1 is not possible without DNA. The CDR3 consists of 15 residues. From germline, CDR1 is SGHVS and CDR2 FNYEAQ. The CDR3 region is CASSLRGGLTDTQYF.

The J gene is TRBJ2-1, the V gene TRBV6-2 or TRBV6-3; as DNA is missing, the TRBD2 call by TCRdb cannot be tested. The CDR3 is made up of 14 amino acids. Germline V gene lookup returns CDR1 MNHEY and CDR2 SVGEGT. The CDR3 sequence: CASRWTSPYNEQFF.

The chain joins TRBV6-5 to TRBJ1-1; TCRdb picks TRBD1, but there is no DNA to check that call. This CDR3 spans 14 amino acids. The germline V gene encodes CDR1 MNHEY and CDR2 SVGAGI. This chain's CDR3 is CASRDWTGSTEAFF.

This clonotype registers medium-sized (0.01 to 0.1%) by frequency. This sequence joins TRBV11-1 and TRBJ1-2; TCRdb's D call, TRBD1, is unchecked because there is no DNA. Germline V gives CDR1 SGHAT, CDR2 FQDESV (reference sequence). The CDR3 has 13 residues. CDR3 residues: CASSGDNNYGYTF.

The chain uses TRBV18 and TRBJ2-3. CDR1 is KGHSH, CDR2 LQKENI, per germline. The CDR3 extends over 14 amino acids. The CDR3 sequence is CASSQVSSTDTQYF.

The V call is TRBV6-1, the J call TRBJ1-6; no DNA is available, so the TRBD1 call from TCRdb remains unchecked. The CDR3 is made up of 14 amino acids. The germline gives CDR1 MNHNS, CDR2 SASEGT. This CDR3 reads CASSPRTGGTPLHF.

By frequency, this clonotype registers medium-sized (0.01 to 0.1%). The chain uses TRBV19 and TRBJ1-3; TCRdb selects TRBD1, and the lack of DNA leaves this call unchecked. The CDR3 is made up of 16 amino acids. Germline assignment: CDR1 LNHDA and CDR2 SQIVND (reference sequence). The CDR3 reads CASSDGTPTVGNTIYF.

The CDR3 is CASSPSRTGIYSPLHF. The V call is TRBV12-3 or TRBV12-4, the J call TRBJ1-6; lacking DNA, the TRBD1 call made by TCRdb goes unchecked. CDR3 length: 16 amino acids.

This clonotype is deemed medium-sized by its frequency. This chain joins TRBV7-2 and TRBJ2-7; the TCRdb D gene call, TRBD1, has no DNA to confirm it. This CDR3 has 15 amino acids. In germline, CDR1 is SGHTA, CDR2 FQGNSA. CDR3 sequence reads: CASSLQGQQNYEQYF.

This clonotype registers medium-sized by frequency. The chain couples TRBV30 to TRBJ2-5. Germline V lookup: CDR1 GTSNPN, CDR2 SVGIG (reference sequence). This CDR3 comprises 13 residues. CDR3 sequence reads: CAWGGGNQETQYF.

This clonotype shows up as medium-sized (0.01 to 0.1%) by frequency. V and J are TRBV12-3 or TRBV12-4 and TRBJ2-1; absent DNA, TCRdb's TRBD1 call cannot be checked. The CDR3 runs to 15 residues. The chain's CDR3 is CASSFLGTGYNEQFF.

This clonotype is medium-sized by frequency. The chain is built from TRBV7-2 and TRBJ1-5. The CDR3 has 16 amino acids. From germline, CDR1 is SGHTA and CDR2 FQGNSA. CDR3 in amino acids: CASSLHLDAVNQPQHF.

This clonotype is classed as medium-sized by frequency. V gene TRBV6-2 or TRBV6-3 combines with J gene TRBJ2-7; TCRdb outputs TRBD2, but without DNA this stays unchecked. The CDR3 totals 13 residues. CDR1 and CDR2 from the germline V gene are MNHEY and SVGEGT. The CDR3 protein is CASSDRRVGEQYF.

Frequency places this clonotype as medium-sized (0.01 to 0.1%). The J gene is TRBJ2-2, the V gene TRBV6-5; TCRdb's D gene call, TRBD1, goes unchecked for lack of DNA. Germline V lookup: CDR1 MNHEY, CDR2 SVGAGI. This CDR3 is built from 14 residues. CDR3 amino acids: CASSWGQATGELFF.

The chain recombines TRBV18 with TRBJ2-1. CDR1 KGHSH and CDR2 LQKENI come from the germline V gene. The CDR3 consists of 11 residues. The CDR3 is CASSPEHEQFF. Using reference TRBV18 and TRBJ2-1 for the parts outside the CDR3, the full variable domain is NAGVMQNPRHLVRRRGQEARLRCSPMKGHSHVYWYRQLPEEGLKFMVYLQKENIIDESGMPKERFSAEFPKEGPSILRIQQVVRGDSAAYFCASSPEHEQFFGPGTRLTVL.

In terms of frequency, this clonotype is medium-sized. J is TRBJ1-3 and V is TRBV29-1. The germline V gene encodes CDR1 SQVTM and CDR2 ANQGSEA. The CDR3 length is 13 residues. The chain's CDR3 is CSVEVISGNTIYF.

This clonotype is deemed medium-sized by its frequency. The rearrangement uses TRBV6-5 and TRBJ2-2; without DNA, the TCRdb call of TRBD1 cannot be checked. This CDR3 has 17 amino acids. In germline, CDR1 is MNHEY, CDR2 SVGAGI. This CDR3 is CASSPRTGFANTGELFF.

The chain joins TRBV20-1 to TRBJ2-5; no DNA is available, so the TRBD2 call from TCRdb remains unchecked. Germline-derived CDR1 and CDR2 are DFQATT and SNEGSKA (reference sequence). The CDR3 totals 15 residues. The CDR3 reads CSAALPGLLLETQYF.

This clonotype shows up as medium-sized (0.01 to 0.1%) by frequency. V usage is TRBV10-3 and J usage is TRBJ1-2; TCRdb indicates TRBD1, and absent DNA this call remains unverified. The CDR3 extends over 15 amino acids. CDR1 and CDR2 from the germline V gene are ENHRY and SYGVKD. CDR3 loop: CAISDRTGANYGYTF.

The chain is built from TRBV7-6 and TRBJ2-5; lacking DNA, the TRBD2 call made by TCRdb goes unchecked. The CDR3 has 16 amino acids. In germline, CDR1 is SGHVS, CDR2 FNYEAQ. CDR3 sequence: CASSLGAQGGQETQYF.

According to its frequency, this clonotype is medium-sized (0.01 to 0.1%). V usage is TRBV27 and J usage is TRBJ2-7; TCRdb gives TRBD2 as the D gene, but with no DNA this cannot be confirmed. The CDR3 length is 14 residues. In germline, CDR1 is MNHEY, CDR2 SMNVEV (reference sequence). This CDR3 is CASSGAIAGDEQYF.

This clonotype is labeled medium-sized based on frequency. This chain uses TRBV6-1 with TRBJ1-4. The length of the CDR3 is 13 residues. Germline V CDR1 and CDR2: MNHNS, SASEGT. This CDR3 reads CASTERGYEKLFF.

This clonotype counts as medium-sized by frequency. This rearrangement joins TRBV30 to TRBJ1-1. Germline V lookup: CDR1 GTSNPN, CDR2 SVGIG (reference sequence). CDR3 length equals 13 residues. CDR3 sequence reads: CAWSARANTEAFF. Looking up the rest from reference TRBV30 and TRBJ1-1 gives the full variable domain: SQTIHQWPATLVQPVGSPLSLECTVEGTSNPNLYWYRQAAGRGLQLLFYSVGIGQISSEVPQNLSASRPQDRQFILSSKKLLLSDSGFYLCAWSARANTEAFFGQGTRLTVV.